This T cell receptor (beta chain) was profiled in a study of T cells after yellow fever vaccination. About the study: SMART-Seq v4 Ultra Low Input handled preparation of low-cell-number fractions.

V gave up 5 bases and J gave up 5 bases; unmatched junction bases: 4. Per germline, CDR1 MNHEY and CDR2 SVGAGI. This CDR3 comprises 14 residues. This clonotype was counted ten times or more. TCRdb reanalysed the 5' RACE reads using MiXCR and keeps one entry per CDR3 protein. This table has 250,000 to 400,000 distinct CDR3 sequences, about 4% appearing once. This material consisted of PBMCs, taken 5 days after the yellow fever booster vaccination. The chain has TRBV6-5 and TRBJ2-2; 8 nucleotides line up with TRBD1. The TCR sequence derives from a man between 18 and 29 years old who received the YFV17D yellow fever vaccine. This chain's CDR3 is CASSQGAGTGELFF. DNA for the CDR3: TGTGCCAGCAGTCAGGGGGCCGGGACCGGGGAGCTGTTTTTT.